This is a list of T cell receptor beta chains from one sample in a study of T cells in Graves' hyperthyroidism and ophthalmopathy. TCRdb processed the multiplex PCR reads anew with MiXCR; each CDR3 protein has one entry. Of fewer than 400,000 distinct CDR3 sequences listed, around an eighth are singletons. Sequenced input: blood. The receptors were gathered from a man in his fifties with Graves' ophthalmopathy. Both conserved end residues are part of each CDR3. Each record gives: CDR3 length, D gene, clone size, J gene, V gene, CDR3 DNA, CDR3 protein. D genes are given only for firm matches. The size of a clone is reported for some rows only, either as once, few or many, or as a class for expanded clones.

>11|NA|many|TRBJ1-2|TRBV30
TGTGCCTGGGGAAAGGGAAATGGCTACACCTTC
CAWGKGNGYTF
>13|NA|many|TRBJ1-2|TRBV2
TGTGCCAGCAGTGATCAGGAACGCTATGGCTACACCTTC
CASSDQERYGYTF
>14|TRBD1|many|TRBJ1-6|TRBV2
TGTGCCAGCAGTCCCGACAGGGATTGGTCACCCCTCCACTTT
CASSPDRDWSPLHF
>12|NA|few|TRBJ1-5|TRBV28
TGTGCCAGCAGTACGGGGGATCAGCCCCAGCATTTT
CASSTGDQPQHF
>14|TRBD2|NA|TRBJ2-1|TRBV6-1
TGTGCCAGCAGACACCCGGGACTAGCGGGTACTACCATCTTC
CASRHPGLAGTTIF
>17|TRBD1|many|TRBJ2-3|TRBV5-1
TGCGCCAGCAGCCCGGGGACAGGGGGCTTCCCCCCAGATACGCAGTATTTT
CASSPGTGGFPPDTQYF
>13|NA|few|TRBJ2-1|TRBV10-3
TGTGCCACCTCGGACAGAACTTACAATGAGCAGTTCTTC
CATSDRTYNEQFF
>14|NA|few|TRBJ1-2|TRBV9
TGTGCCAGCAGCCCGCGGAGCGCTTCCTATGGCTACACCTTC
CASSPRSASYGYTF
>17|TRBD1|few|TRBJ1-2|TRBV24-1
TGTGCCACCAGTGATTCACAGGGGCTCTCAACTAACTATGGCTACACCTTC
CATSDSQGLSTNYGYTF
>16|TRBD2|few|TRBJ2-2|TRBV10-3
TGTGCCATCTCTGGACTAGCGAGCACGAACACCGGGGAGCTGTTTTTT
CAISGLASTNTGELFF
>16|TRBD1|many|TRBJ2-1|TRBV3-1
TGTGCCAGCAGCCAAGGGGGGACAGTTATCTACAATGAGCAGTTCTTC
CASSQGGTVIYNEQFF
>14|NA|few|TRBJ2-3|TRBV3-1
TGTGCCAGCAGTCCTAGCATCAGCACAGATACGCAGTATTTT
CASSPSISTDTQYF
>14|NA|few|TRBJ2-7|TRBV27
TGTGCCAGCAGTTTTACGGACAGCTCCTACGAGCAGTACTTC
CASSFTDSSYEQYF
>14|TRBD1|many|TRBJ2-7|TRBV28
TGTGCCAGCAGTTTAGCGCAGGGGGCGAACGAGCAGTACTTC
CASSLAQGANEQYF
>14|TRBD2|NA|TRBJ2-5|TRBV5-5
TGTGCCAGCAGCCACGGTCTAGCGGGGGAGACCCAGTACTTC
CASSHGLAGETQYF
>14|TRBD2|many|TRBJ2-1|TRBV24-1
TGTGCCACCAGTGGGGACTACGGCTACAATGAGCAGTTCTTC
CATSGDYGYNEQFF
>13|NA|NA|TRBJ1-2|TRBV6-2/TRBV6-3
TGTGCCAGCAGTTACCTTAAACCCTATGGCTACACCTTC
CASSYLKPYGYTF
>13|NA|once|TRBJ1-1|TRBV6-2/TRBV6-3
TGTGCCAGCAGTTACAAACCAGCCGAGGGAGCTTTCTTT
CASSYKPAEGAFF
>17|NA|many|TRBJ2-5|TRBV7-3
TGTGCCAGCAGCTTAACGAACCCCGGAGATACCCGTGGGACCCAGTACTTC
CASSLTNPGDTRGTQYF
>15|NA|many|TRBJ2-1|TRBV20-1
TGCAGTGCTAGAGTAACAGGGCTTTCCTACAATGAGCAGTTCTTC
CSARVTGLSYNEQFF
>16|NA|many|TRBJ2-2|TRBV7-2
TGTGCCAGCAGCTTAGCTCTGGGACTTCGGGGGGGGGAGCTGTTTTTT
CASSLALGLRGGELFF
>15|NA|once|TRBJ2-3|TRBV5-1
TGCGCCAGCAGCTTGGCACAGGGAGGGTCAGATACGCAGTATTTT
CASSLAQGGSDTQYF
>12|NA|many|TRBJ2-3|TRBV20-1
TGCAGTGCTATGGGGGCGGCAGATACGCAGTATTTT
CSAMGAADTQYF
>13|NA|many|TRBJ1-1|TRBV5-8
TGTGCCAGCAGCACCCGACGGGACACTGAAGCTTTCTTT
CASSTRRDTEAFF
>14|NA|few|TRBJ2-1|TRBV6-1
TGTGCCAGCAGCCCCCTGGGTAGGGGGTATGAGCAGTTCTTC
CASSPLGRGYEQFF
>15|NA|many|TRBJ2-1|TRBV6-5
TGTGCCAGCAGTTACTTGTCAATCACAAGCAATGAGCAGTTCTTC
CASSYLSITSNEQFF
>16|TRBD2|NA|TRBJ2-1|TRBV5-4
TGTGCCAGCAGCTTTTCTAGCGGGAGGGGGGGCAATGAGCAGTTCTTC
CASSFSSGRGGNEQFF
>14|NA|NA|TRBJ2-4|TRBV5-1
TGCGCCAGCAGCTTGGTTAGTGGTAAAAACATTCAGTACTTC
CASSLVSGKNIQYF
>15|NA|few|TRBJ2-1|TRBV13
TGTGCCAGCAGCCTCCGCCGGAGCTCCTACAATGAGCAGTTCTTC
CASSLRRSSYNEQFF
>17|TRBD2|NA|TRBJ2-7|TRBV9
TGTGCCAGCAGCGTGGGGACAGGGACTAGCGGGAGTGGTGAGCAGTACTTC
CASSVGTGTSGSGEQYF
>13|NA|NA|TRBJ1-1|TRBV6-1
TGTGCCAGCAGTGACTATAGGGGTCGGGAAGCTTTCTTT
CASSDYRGREAFF
>13|NA|NA|TRBJ1-5|TRBV19
TGTGCCAGTAGTATATCCGGTAATCAGCCCCAGCATTTT
CASSISGNQPQHF
>13|NA|few|TRBJ2-3|TRBV27
TGTGCCAGCTCAACAGGGAGCTTAGATACGCAGTATTTT
CASSTGSLDTQYF
>17|TRBD2|many|TRBJ2-7|TRBV27
TGTGCCAGCAGTTTATCGCCTGGGAGGGAGGTCATGTACGAGCAGTACTTC
CASSLSPGREVMYEQYF
>15|NA|many|TRBJ2-1|TRBV2
TGTGCCAGCAGTGAACTAGCGAATCCGTACAATGAGCAGTTCTTC
CASSELANPYNEQFF
>16|NA|NA|TRBJ2-1|TRBV6-4
TGTGCCAGCAGTGAAAGCTATCGGGTGGCCTACAATGAGCAGTTCTTC
CASSESYRVAYNEQFF
>15|NA|NA|TRBJ2-1|TRBV9
TGTGCCAGCAGCACCAGGGAAGGGAGCTACAATGAGCAGTTCTTC
CASSTREGSYNEQFF
>15|TRBD1|few|TRBJ2-1|TRBV24-1
TGTGCCACCAGTCCGCCCCCGGGGACAGTCGATGAGCAGTTCTTC
CATSPPPGTVDEQFF
>16|NA|many|TRBJ2-3|TRBV5-1
TGCGCCAGCAGCTTGACTGGGAGGACGGGCACAGATACGCAGTATTTT
CASSLTGRTGTDTQYF
>15|TRBD1|many|TRBJ1-1|TRBV3-1
TGTGCCAGCAGCCAAGATCGGGACAGGGGAACTGAAGCTTTCTTT
CASSQDRDRGTEAFF
>15|NA|many|TRBJ2-3|TRBV7-2
TGTGCCAGCAGATCTTGGGGGAGAACCACAGATACGCAGTATTTT
CASRSWGRTTDTQYF
>14|NA|NA|TRBJ2-3|TRBV9
TGTGCCAGCAGCGCCAGGTGGGATATAGATACGCAGTATTTT
CASSARWDIDTQYF
>17|TRBD1|NA|TRBJ1-2|TRBV28
TGTGCCAGCAGTTTACTAGGCAGGGGGCTAACTGAGAATGGCTACACCTTC
CASSLLGRGLTENGYTF
>18|TRBD2|few|TRBJ2-3|TRBV6-5
TGTGCCAGCAGTTACTCTCTTTGGGCTAGCGGGAACACAGATACGCAGTATTTT
CASSYSLWASGNTDTQYF
>13|NA|NA|TRBJ1-1|TRBV6-2/TRBV6-3
TGTGCCAGCAGTTACAACCGGGGGGCTGAAGCTTTCTTT
CASSYNRGAEAFF
>15|TRBD1|NA|TRBJ2-4|TRBV19
TGTGCCAGTAGCACTCACCGGGACAGCAAAAACATTCAGTACTTC
CASSTHRDSKNIQYF
>13|TRBD1|NA|TRBJ1-2|TRBV29-1
TGCAGCGTTGAAGCTAACAGGGGTTATGGCTACACCTTC
CSVEANRGYGYTF
>14|NA|many|TRBJ1-5|TRBV12-3/TRBV12-4
TGTGCCAGCGGACCCAGGGGAATAAATCAGCCCCAGCATTTT
CASGPRGINQPQHF
>15|NA|many|TRBJ1-4|TRBV5-1
TGCGCCAGCAGGTTAACAGGGACGACTAATGAAAAACTGTTTTTT
CASRLTGTTNEKLFF
>16|NA|many|TRBJ2-5|TRBV12-3/TRBV12-4
TGTGCCAGCAGTTTCGGGCAGGTGGGGTACCAAGAGACCCAGTACTTC
CASSFGQVGYQETQYF
>17|NA|few|TRBJ2-1|TRBV12-5
TGTGCTAGTGGTTTAGAAAAGACGCTGGACTTTCACAATGAGCAGTTCTTC
CASGLEKTLDFHNEQFF
>14|NA|NA|TRBJ2-1|TRBV5-4
TGTGCCAGCAGCCCAGACTCGTACAGTCCCAAGCAGTTCTTC
CASSPDSYSPKQFF
>13|NA|many|TRBJ1-1|TRBV7-9
TGTGCCAGCAGCTTGAAGGAGAACACTGAAGCTTTCTTT
CASSLKENTEAFF
>13|NA|NA|TRBJ1-1|TRBV19
TGTGCCAGTAGTATATTTCTTCGCTCAGGTGCTTTCTTT
CASSIFLRSGAFF
>13|NA|many|TRBJ2-1|TRBV5-1
TGCGCCAGCAGCTTGTTAAGGGGGGATGAGCAGTTCTTC
CASSLLRGDEQFF
>14|NA|NA|TRBJ2-1|TRBV27
TGTGCCGGGACCCGGGCAGGCAGTTACAATGAGCAGTTCTTC
CAGTRAGSYNEQFF
>16|NA|NA|TRBJ2-1|TRBV29-1
TGCAGCGTTGAAGAGGTCGGGAGTGGCTCCTACAATGAGCAGTTCTTC
CSVEEVGSGSYNEQFF